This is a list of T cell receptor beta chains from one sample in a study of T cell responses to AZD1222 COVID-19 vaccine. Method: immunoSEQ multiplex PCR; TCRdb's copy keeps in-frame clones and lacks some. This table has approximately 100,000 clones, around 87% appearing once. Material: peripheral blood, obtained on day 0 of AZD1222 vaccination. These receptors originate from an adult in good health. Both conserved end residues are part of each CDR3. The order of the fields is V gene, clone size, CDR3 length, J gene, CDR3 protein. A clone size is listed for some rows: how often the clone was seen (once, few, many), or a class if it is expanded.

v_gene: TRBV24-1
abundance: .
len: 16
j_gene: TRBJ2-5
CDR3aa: CATSEPSTPGQETQYF

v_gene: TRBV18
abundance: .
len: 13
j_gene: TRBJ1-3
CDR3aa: CASSPTAGDTIYF

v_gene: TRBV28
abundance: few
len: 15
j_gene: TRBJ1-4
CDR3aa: CASSLVSATNEKLFF

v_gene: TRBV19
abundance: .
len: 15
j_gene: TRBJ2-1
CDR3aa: CASSIQGSAYNEQFF

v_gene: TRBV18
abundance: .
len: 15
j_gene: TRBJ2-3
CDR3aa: CASSRPGSSTDTQYF

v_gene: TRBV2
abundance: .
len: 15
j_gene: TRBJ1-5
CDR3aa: CASSEEGYSNQPQHF

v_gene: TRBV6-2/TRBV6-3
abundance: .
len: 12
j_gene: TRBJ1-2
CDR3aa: CASSHREGGYTF

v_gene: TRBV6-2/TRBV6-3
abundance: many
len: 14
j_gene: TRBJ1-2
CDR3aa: CASNPTGANYGYTF

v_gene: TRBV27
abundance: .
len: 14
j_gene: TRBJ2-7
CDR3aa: CASSLVGAAYEQYF

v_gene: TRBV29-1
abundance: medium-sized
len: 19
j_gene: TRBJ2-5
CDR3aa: CSVEDWVTSGRAVKETQYF

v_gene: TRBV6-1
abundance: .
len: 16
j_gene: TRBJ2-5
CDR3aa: CASSEGPGRARETQYF

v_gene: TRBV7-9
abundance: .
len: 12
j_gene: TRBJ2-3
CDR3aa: CASSFGADTQYF

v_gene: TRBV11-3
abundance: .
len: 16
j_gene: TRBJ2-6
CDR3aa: CASSAPDSSGANVLTF

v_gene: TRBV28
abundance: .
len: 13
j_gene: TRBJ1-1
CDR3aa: CASSRGLYTEAFF

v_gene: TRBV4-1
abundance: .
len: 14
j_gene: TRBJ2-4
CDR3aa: CASSPQGGFSIQYF

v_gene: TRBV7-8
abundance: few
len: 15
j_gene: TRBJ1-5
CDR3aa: CASRLDRSSNQPQHF

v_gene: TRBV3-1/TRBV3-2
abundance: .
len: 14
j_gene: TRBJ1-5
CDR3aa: CASSRGDRYQPQHF

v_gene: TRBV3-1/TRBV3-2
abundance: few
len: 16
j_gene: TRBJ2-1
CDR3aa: CASSQGASGSYNEQFF

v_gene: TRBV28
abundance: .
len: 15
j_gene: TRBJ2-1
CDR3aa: CASSQGTSGRHEQFF

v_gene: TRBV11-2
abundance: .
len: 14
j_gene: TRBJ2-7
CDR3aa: CASSLGPGTYEQYF

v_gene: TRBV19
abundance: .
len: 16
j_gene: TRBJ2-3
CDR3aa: CASSISGVSSADTQYF

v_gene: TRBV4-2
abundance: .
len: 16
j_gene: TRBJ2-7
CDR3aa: CASSQDGLAGGLEQYF

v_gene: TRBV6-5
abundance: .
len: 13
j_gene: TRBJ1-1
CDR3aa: CASSPLGRVEAFF

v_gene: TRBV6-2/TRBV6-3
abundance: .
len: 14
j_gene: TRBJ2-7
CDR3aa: CASSYPRRAYEQYF

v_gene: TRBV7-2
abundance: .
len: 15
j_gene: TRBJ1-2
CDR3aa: CASSPLVGGKGGYTF

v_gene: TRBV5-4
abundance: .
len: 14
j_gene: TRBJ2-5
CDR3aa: CASSFTGGEETQYF

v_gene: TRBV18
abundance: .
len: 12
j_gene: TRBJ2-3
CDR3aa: CASSLTPDTQYF

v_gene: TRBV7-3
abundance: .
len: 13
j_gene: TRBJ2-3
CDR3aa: CASSEGAVDTQYF

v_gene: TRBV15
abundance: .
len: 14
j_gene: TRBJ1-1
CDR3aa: CATSWGGQNTEAFF

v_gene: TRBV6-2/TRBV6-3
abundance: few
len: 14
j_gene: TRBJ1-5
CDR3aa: CASSWGQTRQPQHF

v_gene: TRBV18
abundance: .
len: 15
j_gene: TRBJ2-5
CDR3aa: CASSPIIQGGETQYF

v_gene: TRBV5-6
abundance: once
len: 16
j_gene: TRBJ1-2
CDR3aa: CASSRDRGPINYGYTF

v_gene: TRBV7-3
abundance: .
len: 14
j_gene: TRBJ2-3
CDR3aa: CASSYGRSTDTQYF

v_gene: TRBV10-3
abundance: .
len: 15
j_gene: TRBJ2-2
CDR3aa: CAISGSGEGVGELFF

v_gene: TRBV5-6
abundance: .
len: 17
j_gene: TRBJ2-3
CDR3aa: CASSSRDFLLKGYTQYF

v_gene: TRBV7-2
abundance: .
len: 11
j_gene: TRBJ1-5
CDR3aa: CASRPDQPQHF

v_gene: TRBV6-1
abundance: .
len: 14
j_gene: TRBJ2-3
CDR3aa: CASSYHLDSDTQYF

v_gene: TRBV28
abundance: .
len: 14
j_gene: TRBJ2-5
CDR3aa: CASSNRGSMETQYF

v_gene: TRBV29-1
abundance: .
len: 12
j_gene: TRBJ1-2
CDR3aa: CSVEGPGVGYTF

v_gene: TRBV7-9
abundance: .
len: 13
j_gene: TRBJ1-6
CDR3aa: CASSLDSTSPLHF

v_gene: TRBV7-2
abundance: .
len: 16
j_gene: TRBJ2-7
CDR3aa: CASSLRAGGVSYEQYF

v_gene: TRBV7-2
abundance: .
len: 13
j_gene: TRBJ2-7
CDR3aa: CASSRPTPYEQYF

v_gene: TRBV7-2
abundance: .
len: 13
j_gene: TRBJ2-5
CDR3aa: CASSLARQETQYF

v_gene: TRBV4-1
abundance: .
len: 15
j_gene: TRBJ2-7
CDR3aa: CASSPRTGITYEQYF

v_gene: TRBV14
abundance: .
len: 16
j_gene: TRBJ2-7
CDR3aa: CASSQDQGSFSYEQYF

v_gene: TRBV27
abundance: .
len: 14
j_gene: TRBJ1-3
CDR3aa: CASSQLTGGNTIYF

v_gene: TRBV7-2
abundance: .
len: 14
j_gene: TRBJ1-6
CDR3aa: CASSPGHLNSPLHF

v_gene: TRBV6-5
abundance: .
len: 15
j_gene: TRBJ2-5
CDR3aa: CASRGVAGEQETQYF

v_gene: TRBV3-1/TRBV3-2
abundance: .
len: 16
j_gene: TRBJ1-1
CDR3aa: CASSQARAGMNTEAFF

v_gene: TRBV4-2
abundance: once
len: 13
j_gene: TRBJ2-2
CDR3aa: CASSQDRAGELFF

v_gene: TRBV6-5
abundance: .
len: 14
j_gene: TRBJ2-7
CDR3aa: CASSPGTSGYEQYF

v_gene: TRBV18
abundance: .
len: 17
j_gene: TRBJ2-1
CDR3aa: CASSPLGQQFSYNEQFF

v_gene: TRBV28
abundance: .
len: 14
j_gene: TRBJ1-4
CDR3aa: CASSSGTGGEKLFF

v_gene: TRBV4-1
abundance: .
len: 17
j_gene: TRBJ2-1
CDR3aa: CASSQGLGSPQRDEQFF